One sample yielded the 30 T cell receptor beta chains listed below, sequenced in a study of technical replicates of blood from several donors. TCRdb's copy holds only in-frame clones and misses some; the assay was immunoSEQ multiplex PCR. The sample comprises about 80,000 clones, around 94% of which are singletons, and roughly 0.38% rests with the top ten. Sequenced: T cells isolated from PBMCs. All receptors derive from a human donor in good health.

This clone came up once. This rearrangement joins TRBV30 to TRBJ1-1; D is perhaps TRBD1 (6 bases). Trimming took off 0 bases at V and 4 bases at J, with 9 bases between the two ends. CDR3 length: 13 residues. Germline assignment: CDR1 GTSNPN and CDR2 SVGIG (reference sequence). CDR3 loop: CAWSVGTSTEAFF. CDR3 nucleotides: TGTGCCTGGAGTGTAGGGACAAGCACTGAAGCTTTCTTT.

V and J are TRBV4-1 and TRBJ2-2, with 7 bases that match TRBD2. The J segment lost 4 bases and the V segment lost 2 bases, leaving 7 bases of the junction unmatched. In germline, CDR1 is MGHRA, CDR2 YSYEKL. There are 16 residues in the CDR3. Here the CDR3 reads CASSQSRGRATGELFF. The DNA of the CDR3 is TGCGCCAGCAGCCAAAGTCGGGGGAGGGCCACCGGGGAGCTGTTTTTT.

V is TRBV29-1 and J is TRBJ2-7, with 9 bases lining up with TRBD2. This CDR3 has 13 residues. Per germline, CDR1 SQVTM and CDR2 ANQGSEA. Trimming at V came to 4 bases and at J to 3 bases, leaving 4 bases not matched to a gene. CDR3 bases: TGCAGCGTTGCTAGCGGGGTTTACTACGAGCAGTACTTC. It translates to CSVASGVYYEQYF.

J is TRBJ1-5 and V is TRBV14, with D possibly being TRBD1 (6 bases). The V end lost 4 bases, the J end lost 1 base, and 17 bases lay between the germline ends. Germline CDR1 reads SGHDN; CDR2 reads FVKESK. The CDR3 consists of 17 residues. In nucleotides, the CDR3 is TGTGCCAGCAGCCCCTGGGGGACACCTACAAGCAATCAGCCCCAGCATTTT. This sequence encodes CASSPWGTPTSNQPQHF.

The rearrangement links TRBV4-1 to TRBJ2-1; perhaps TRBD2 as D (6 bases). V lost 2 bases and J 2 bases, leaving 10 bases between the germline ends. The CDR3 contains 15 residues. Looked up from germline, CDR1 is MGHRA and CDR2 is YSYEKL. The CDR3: CASSQYWTTYNEQFF. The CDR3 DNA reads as TGCGCCAGCAGCCAATACTGGACTACCTACAATGAGCAGTTCTTC.

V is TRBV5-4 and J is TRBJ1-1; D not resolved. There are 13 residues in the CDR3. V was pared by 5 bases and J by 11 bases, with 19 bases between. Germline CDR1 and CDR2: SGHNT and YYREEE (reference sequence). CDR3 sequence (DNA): TGTGCCAGCAGTCTATCCCTTGGTGAACAGGCTTTCTTT. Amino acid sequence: CASSLSLGEQAFF.

The CDR3 nucleotides are TGTGCCAGCACAGACAGGGTAGAAGCTTTCTTT. Its protein is CASTDRVEAFF. The chain uses TRBV5-4 and TRBJ1-1; 7 bases line up with TRBD1. The CDR3 length is 11 residues. The germline V gene encodes CDR1 SGHNT and CDR2 YYREEE (reference sequence). The V and J ends lost 6 bases and 8 bases, in that order; junction bases with no gene match: 4.

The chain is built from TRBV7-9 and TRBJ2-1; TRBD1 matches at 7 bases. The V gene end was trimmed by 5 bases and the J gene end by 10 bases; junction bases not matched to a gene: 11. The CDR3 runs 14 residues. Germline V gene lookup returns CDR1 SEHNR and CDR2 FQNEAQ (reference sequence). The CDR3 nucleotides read TGTGCCAGCAGCCCTAGACAGGGTTTCGAGGAGCAGTTCTTC. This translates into CASSPRQGFEEQFF.

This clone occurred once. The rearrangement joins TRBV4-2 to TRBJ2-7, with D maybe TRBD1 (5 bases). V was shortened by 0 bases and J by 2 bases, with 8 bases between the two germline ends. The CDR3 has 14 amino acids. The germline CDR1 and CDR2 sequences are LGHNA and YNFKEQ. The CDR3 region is CASSQEDSTYEQYF. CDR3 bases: TGTGCCAGCAGCCAAGAAGACAGTACCTACGAGCAGTACTTC.

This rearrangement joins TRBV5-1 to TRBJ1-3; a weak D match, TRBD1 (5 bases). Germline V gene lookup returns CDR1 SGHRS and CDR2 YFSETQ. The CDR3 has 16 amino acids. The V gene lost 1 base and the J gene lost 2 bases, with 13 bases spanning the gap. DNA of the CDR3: TGCGCCAGCAGCTTGCAGGGCCTGCTCACTGGAAACACCATATATTTT. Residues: CASSLQGLLTGNTIYF. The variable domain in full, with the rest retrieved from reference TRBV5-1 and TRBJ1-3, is KAGVTQTPRYLIKTRGQQVTLSCSPISGHRSVSWYQQTPGQGLQFLFEYFSETQRNKGNFPGRFSGRQFSNSRSEMNVSTLELGDSALYLCASSLQGLLTGNTIYFGEGSWLTVV.

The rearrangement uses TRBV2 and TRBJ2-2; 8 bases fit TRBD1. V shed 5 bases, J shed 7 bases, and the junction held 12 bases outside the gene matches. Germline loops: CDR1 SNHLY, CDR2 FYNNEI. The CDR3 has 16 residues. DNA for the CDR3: TGTGCCAGCAGTATTCTACGGGACAGGCTAAGCGGGGAGCTGTTTTTT. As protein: CASSILRDRLSGELFF.

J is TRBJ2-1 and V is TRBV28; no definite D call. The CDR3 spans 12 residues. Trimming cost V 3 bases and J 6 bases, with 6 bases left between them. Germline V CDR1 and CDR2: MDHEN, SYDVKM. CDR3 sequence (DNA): TGTGCCAGCAGTTTTAGTAGCAATGAGCAGTTCTTC. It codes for CASSFSSNEQFF.

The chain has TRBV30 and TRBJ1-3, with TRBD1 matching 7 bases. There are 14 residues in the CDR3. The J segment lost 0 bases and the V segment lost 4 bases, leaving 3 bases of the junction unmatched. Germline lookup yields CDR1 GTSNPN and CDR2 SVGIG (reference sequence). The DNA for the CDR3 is TGTGCCTGGAATAGGGACAGCTCTGGAAACACCATATATTTT. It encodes CAWNRDSSGNTIYF.

CDR3 loop: CAISERGGENEKLFF. CDR3 in DNA: TGTGCCATCAGTGAGAGGGGGGGAGAAAATGAAAAACTGTTTTTT. This chain uses TRBV10-3 with TRBJ1-4, with D possibly matching TRBD1 (6 bases). The ends were cut back, 2 bases at V and 5 bases at J, with 12 bases in the middle. The germline V gene has CDR1 ENHRY and CDR2 SYGVKD. This CDR3 has 15 residues.

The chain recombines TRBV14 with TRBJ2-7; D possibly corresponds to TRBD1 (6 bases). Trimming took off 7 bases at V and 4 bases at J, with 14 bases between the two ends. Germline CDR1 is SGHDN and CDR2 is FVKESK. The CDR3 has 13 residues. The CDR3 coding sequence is TGTGCCAGCACCGAGGGGGTCTCGTACGAGCAGTACTTC. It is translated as CASTEGVSYEQYF.

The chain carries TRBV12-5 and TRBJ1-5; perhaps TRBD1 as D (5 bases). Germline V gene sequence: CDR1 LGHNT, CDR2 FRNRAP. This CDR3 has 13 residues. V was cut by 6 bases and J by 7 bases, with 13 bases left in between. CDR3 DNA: TGTGCTAGTGGCGAAGGGGTCCACCAGCCCCAGCATTTT. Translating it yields CASGEGVHQPQHF.

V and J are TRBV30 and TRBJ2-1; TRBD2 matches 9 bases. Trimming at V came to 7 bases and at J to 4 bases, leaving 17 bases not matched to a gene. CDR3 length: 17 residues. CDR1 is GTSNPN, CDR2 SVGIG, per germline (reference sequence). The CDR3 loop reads CAFLNAVGLAIYNEQFF. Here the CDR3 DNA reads TGTGCCTTTCTCAATGCAGTCGGACTAGCGATTTACAATGAGCAGTTCTTC.

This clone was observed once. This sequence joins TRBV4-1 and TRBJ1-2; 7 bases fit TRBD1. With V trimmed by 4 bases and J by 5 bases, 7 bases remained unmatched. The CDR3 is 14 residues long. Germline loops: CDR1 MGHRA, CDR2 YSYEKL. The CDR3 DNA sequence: TGCGCCAGCAGCCTCCTCGGGGACAGATATGGCTACACCTTC. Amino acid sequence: CASSLLGDRYGYTF.

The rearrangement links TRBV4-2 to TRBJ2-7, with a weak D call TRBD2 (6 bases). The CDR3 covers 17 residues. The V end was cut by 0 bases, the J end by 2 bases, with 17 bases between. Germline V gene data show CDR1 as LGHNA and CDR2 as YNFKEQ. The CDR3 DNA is TGTGCCAGCAGCCAAGATCGGGGAATAGGACTACCCTACGAGCAGTACTTC. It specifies CASSQDRGIGLPYEQYF.

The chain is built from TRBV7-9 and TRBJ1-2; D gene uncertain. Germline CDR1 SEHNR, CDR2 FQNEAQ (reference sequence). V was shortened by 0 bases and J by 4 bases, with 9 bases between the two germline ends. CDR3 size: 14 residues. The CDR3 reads CASSLASGIYGYTF. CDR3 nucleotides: TGTGCCAGCAGCTTAGCTTCCGGGATCTATGGCTACACCTTC.

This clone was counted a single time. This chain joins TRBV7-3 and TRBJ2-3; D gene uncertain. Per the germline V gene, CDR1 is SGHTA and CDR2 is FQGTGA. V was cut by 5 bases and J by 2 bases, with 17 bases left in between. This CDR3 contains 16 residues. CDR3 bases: TGTGCCAGCAGCCCGAGAGGTGTCAGCCCCACAGATACGCAGTATTTT. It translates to CASSPRGVSPTDTQYF.

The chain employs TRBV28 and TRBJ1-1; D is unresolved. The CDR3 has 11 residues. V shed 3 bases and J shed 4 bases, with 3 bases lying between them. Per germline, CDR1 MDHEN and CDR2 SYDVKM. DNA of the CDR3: TGTGCCAGCAGTTTCTCCACTGAAGCTTTCTTT. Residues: CASSFSTEAFF.

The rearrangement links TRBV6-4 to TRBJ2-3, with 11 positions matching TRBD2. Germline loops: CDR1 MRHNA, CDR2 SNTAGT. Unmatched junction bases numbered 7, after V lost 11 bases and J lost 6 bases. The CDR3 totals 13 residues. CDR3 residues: CASRLAGTDTQYF. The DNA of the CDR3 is TGTGCCTCCAGACTAGCGGGAACCGATACGCAGTATTTT.

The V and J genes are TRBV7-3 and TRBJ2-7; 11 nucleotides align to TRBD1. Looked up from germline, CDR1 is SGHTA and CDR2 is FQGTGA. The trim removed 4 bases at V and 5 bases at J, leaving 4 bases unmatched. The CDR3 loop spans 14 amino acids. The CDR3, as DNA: TGTGCCAGCAGCTCCGGACAGGGGGCCAACGAGCAGTACTTC. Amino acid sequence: CASSSGQGANEQYF.

The CDR3 protein is CASRRVPTDTQYF. The CDR3 DNA sequence: TGTGCCAGCAGGAGGGTCCCTACAGATACGCAGTATTTT. The chain combines TRBV7-3 with TRBJ2-3; D perhaps matches TRBD2 (5 bases). CDR3 length equals 13 residues. CDR1 is SGHTA and CDR2 is FQGTGA in the germline V gene. Trimming removed 6 bases from V and 3 bases from J, with 10 bases in between. Supplemented by reference TRBV7-3 and TRBJ2-3, the full variable domain reads GAGVSQTPSNKVTEKGKYVELRCDPISGHTALYWYRQSLGQGPEFLIYFQGTGAADDSGLPNDRFFAVRPEGSVSTLKIQRTERGDSAVYLCASRRVPTDTQYFGPGTRLTVL.

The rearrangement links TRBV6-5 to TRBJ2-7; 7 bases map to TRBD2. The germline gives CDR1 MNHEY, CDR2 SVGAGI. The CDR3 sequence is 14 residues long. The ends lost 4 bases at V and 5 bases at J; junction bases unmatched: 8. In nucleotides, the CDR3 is TGTGCCAGCAGTTTCAGGGAGGGGCGGAACGAGCAGTACTTC. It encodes CASSFREGRNEQYF.

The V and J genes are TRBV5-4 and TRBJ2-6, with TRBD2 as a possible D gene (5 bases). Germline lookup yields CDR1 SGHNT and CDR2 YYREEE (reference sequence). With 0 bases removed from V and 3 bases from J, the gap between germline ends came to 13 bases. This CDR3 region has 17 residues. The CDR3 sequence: CASSLDEIGGGANVLTF. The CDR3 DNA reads TGTGCCAGCAGCTTGGACGAGATCGGAGGTGGGGCCAACGTCCTGACTTTC.

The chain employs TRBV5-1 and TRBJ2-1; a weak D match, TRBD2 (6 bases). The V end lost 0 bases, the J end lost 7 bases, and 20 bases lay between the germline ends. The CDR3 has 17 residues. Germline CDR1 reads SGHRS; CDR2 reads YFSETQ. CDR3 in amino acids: CASSLAVGVGGTNEQFF. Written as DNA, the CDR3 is TGCGCCAGCAGCTTGGCCGTAGGTGTAGGTGGGACTAATGAGCAGTTCTTC.

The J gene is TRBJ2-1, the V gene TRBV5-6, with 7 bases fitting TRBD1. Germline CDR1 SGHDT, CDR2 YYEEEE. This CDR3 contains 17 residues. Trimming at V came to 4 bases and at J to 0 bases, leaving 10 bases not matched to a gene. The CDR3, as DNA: TGTGCCAGCAGCCCCCGACAGGGAAAGAGCTCCTACAATGAGCAGTTCTTC. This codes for CASSPRQGKSSYNEQFF.

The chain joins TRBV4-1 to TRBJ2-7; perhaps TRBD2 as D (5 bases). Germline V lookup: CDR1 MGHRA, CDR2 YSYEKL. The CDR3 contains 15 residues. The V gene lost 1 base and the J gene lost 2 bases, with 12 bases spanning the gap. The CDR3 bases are TGCGCCAGCAGCCAAGTTGGGAGCGCCGCCTACGAGCAGTACTTC. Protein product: CASSQVGSAAYEQYF.